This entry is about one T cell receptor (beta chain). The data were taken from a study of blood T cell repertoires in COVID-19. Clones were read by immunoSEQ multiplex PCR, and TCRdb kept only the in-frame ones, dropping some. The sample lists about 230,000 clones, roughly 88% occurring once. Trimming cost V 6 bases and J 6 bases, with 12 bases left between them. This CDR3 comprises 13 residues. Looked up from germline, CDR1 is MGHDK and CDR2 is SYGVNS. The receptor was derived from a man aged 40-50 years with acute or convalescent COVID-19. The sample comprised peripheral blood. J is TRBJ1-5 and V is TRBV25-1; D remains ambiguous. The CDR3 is CASSMGAGQPQHF. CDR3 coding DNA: TGTGCCAGCAGCATGGGCGCGGGTCAGCCCCAGCATTTT. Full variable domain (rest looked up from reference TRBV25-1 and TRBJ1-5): EADIYQTPRYLVIGTGKKITLECSQTMGHDKMYWYQQDPGMELHLIHYSYGVNSTEKGDLSSESTVSRIRTEHFPLTLESARPSHTSQYLCASSMGAGQPQHFGDGTRLSIL.